A selection of T cell receptor beta chains follows, all from one sample in a study of CD8 T cells in Susac syndrome. TCRdb re-called the immunoSEQ multiplex PCR reads through MiXCR, storing one row per CDR3 protein. The sample holds about 140,000 distinct CDR3 sequences; around 95% are singletons and the top ten take 0.14%. Sequencing was carried out using CD4+ T cells from PBMCs. Every receptor here comes from a human donor with Susac syndrome. Each CDR3 is given with its conserved first and last residue.

j_call: TRBJ1-2
v_call: TRBV20-1
cdr3_aa: CSASKLLYGYTF

j_call: TRBJ1-2
v_call: TRBV27
cdr3_aa: CASSSGQDLYGYTF

j_call: TRBJ1-2
v_call: TRBV7-9
cdr3_aa: CASSTAAGYGYTF

j_call: TRBJ2-5
v_call: TRBV7-2
cdr3_aa: CASSLAGATQYF

j_call: TRBJ1-1
v_call: TRBV30
cdr3_aa: CAWTGQGYTEAFF

j_call: TRBJ1-1
v_call: TRBV20-1
cdr3_aa: CSAMPLSGQRYTEAFF

j_call: TRBJ2-1
v_call: TRBV20-1
cdr3_aa: CSARVSQSYNEQFF

j_call: TRBJ2-6
v_call: TRBV19
cdr3_aa: CAASASGANVLTF

j_call: TRBJ1-3
v_call: TRBV4-1
cdr3_aa: CASSQEWGTGFGTIYF

j_call: TRBJ2-5
v_call: TRBV2
cdr3_aa: CASSEARYQETQYF

j_call: TRBJ2-5
v_call: TRBV30
cdr3_aa: CAWSRQVLQETQYF

j_call: TRBJ2-3
v_call: TRBV9
cdr3_aa: CASSEILTSGNTDTQYF

j_call: TRBJ1-2
v_call: TRBV12-3/TRBV12-4
cdr3_aa: CASSLRSQGYGYTF

j_call: TRBJ1-2
v_call: TRBV30
cdr3_aa: CAWRQATHYGYTF